The text below deals with one TCR beta chain. The data originate from a study of blood T cell repertoires in COVID-19. The overall study: There were acute and convalescent COVID-19 samples, and they came from the United States, Italy and Spain. The cDNA or gDNA used as material had been derived from T cells, B-cell-depleted T cells, or PBMCs.

In the original workflow: Using reference gene primer amplification, nucleated cell counts were estimated. Repertoires were generated with immunoSEQ multiplex PCR, while TCRdb's copy carries only in-frame clones and drops some. V and J calls and clone size are given by that table; D and trimming were obtained from the DNA. This table has about 150,000 clones, roughly 71% appearing once. J lost 7 bases, V lost 2 bases, and 7 bases had no gene match. CDR1 WSHSY and CDR2 SAAADI come from the germline V gene. The CDR3 runs 15 residues. Sequenced material: peripheral blood. V usage is TRBV10-2 and J usage is TRBJ1-5; 8 bases agree with TRBD1. This TCR was sampled from a woman older than 75 with acute or convalescent COVID-19. CDR3: CASSERTGSGQPQHF. CDR3 nucleotide sequence: TGCGCCAGCAGTGAGAGGACAGGGTCTGGCCAGCCCCAGCATTTT.